This is a list of T cell receptor beta chains from one sample in a study of blood T cell repertoires in COVID-19. TCRdb's table, derived via immunoSEQ multiplex PCR, lists solely in-frame clones and lacks some. Seen here are 250,000 or so clones, just under 90% observed once, and the top ten hold roughly 4.3%. The sequenced sample was PBMCs or T cells enriched from blood (not recorded which). These receptors all come from a woman aged 30 to 39 with acute COVID-19. Both conserved end residues are part of each CDR3. D genes are given only for firm matches. The size field is filled for only some rows; it gives once, few, many or a size class.

NA	TRBJ1-4	TRBD1	TRBV27	TGTGCCAGCAGCCCCGGCGACAGGGATGAAAAACTGTTTTTT	CASSPGDRDEKLFF
NA	TRBJ1-1	NA	TRBV9	TGTGCCAGCAGCCCCACCCCACTAGTAAACACTGAAGCTTTCTTT	CASSPTPLVNTEAFF
NA	TRBJ2-7	NA	TRBV24-1	TGTGCCACCAGTGACCACGACGGCGGGGGCAAGGGCTACGAGCAGTACTTC	CATSDHDGGGKGYEQYF
NA	TRBJ2-7	TRBD1	TRBV7-9	TGTGCCAGCAGCTCGACAGGGGGTGTCTCCTACGAGCAGTACTTC	CASSSTGGVSYEQYF
NA	TRBJ1-1	NA	TRBV7-9	TGTGCCAGCAGCCTACCTCTCGGGGTCACTGAAGCTTTCTTT	CASSLPLGVTEAFF
NA	TRBJ2-3	NA	TRBV6-2/TRBV6-3	TGTGCCAGCAGTTACTCGGGGCTCTCTTATACCACAGATACGCAGTATTTT	CASSYSGLSYTTDTQYF
NA	TRBJ2-1	TRBD1	TRBV18	TGTGCCAGCTCACCCTTGGGACAGGGGAACAATGAGCAGTTCTTC	CASSPLGQGNNEQFF
NA	TRBJ1-1	NA	TRBV6-5	TGTGCCAGCAGTAAGGGGCAGAACACTGAAGCTTTCTTT	CASSKGQNTEAFF
NA	TRBJ2-5	TRBD2	TRBV19	TGTGCCAGTAGTAGGGCAGCGGGAGTGTGGTCGCCAGAGACCCAGTACTTC	CASSRAAGVWSPETQYF
NA	TRBJ1-3	NA	TRBV14	TGTGCCAGCAGCCAAGATACCAGGGTTTCTGGAAACACCATATATTTT	CASSQDTRVSGNTIYF
NA	TRBJ2-1	TRBD1	TRBV6-2/TRBV6-3	TGTGCCAGCAGTCGACCTAGGACAGGGGAGTACAATGAGCAGTTCTTC	CASSRPRTGEYNEQFF
NA	TRBJ2-7	TRBD2	TRBV20-1	TGCAGTGCTAGTCGAAGTGGCGGGAGATCCTACGAGCAGTACTTC	CSASRSGGRSYEQYF
NA	TRBJ2-7	NA	TRBV4-1	TGCGCCAGCAGCTTTGCAGGGACCTACGAGCAGTACTTC	CASSFAGTYEQYF
NA	TRBJ2-3	NA	TRBV5-1	TGCGCCAGCAGCTTGGGTCCTGCGAGCGGTCGCACAGATACGCAGTATTTT	CASSLGPASGRTDTQYF
NA	TRBJ2-5	TRBD1	TRBV30	TGTGCCTGGAGTATGTCAGGGGGAGAGACCCAGTACTTC	CAWSMSGGETQYF
NA	TRBJ1-5	TRBD1	TRBV19	TGTGCCAGTTCGGGACAGGGGAAGCAGCCCCAGCATTTT	CASSGQGKQPQHF
NA	TRBJ2-7	NA	TRBV27	TGTGCCACCCAGAGGAGGGAATATCCCTACGAGCAGTACTTC	CATQRREYPYEQYF
NA	TRBJ2-1	TRBD2	TRBV9	TGTGCCAGCAGCGTAGCTGGACTAGGTACCTACAATGAGCAGTTCTTC	CASSVAGLGTYNEQFF
NA	TRBJ1-1	TRBD1	TRBV10-3	TGTGCCATCAGTGAGAGGCAGGGGGCCCACACTGAAGCTTTCTTT	CAISERQGAHTEAFF
NA	TRBJ2-7	NA	TRBV6-5	TGTGCCAGCAGTTACAGCGAGGAGCAGTACTTC	CASSYSEEQYF
NA	TRBJ1-1	NA	TRBV10-2	TGCGCCAGCAAAGAGGGGAACACTGAAGCTTTCTTT	CASKEGNTEAFF
NA	TRBJ2-1	TRBD2	TRBV6-7	TGTGCCAGCAGTTACTCGGGGGTTAGCGGGAGTTTCGATGAGCAGTTCTTC	CASSYSGVSGSFDEQFF
NA	TRBJ2-5	TRBD1	TRBV7-9	TGTGCCAGCAGCTTAGTGCCAGGGGGCGCGGAGACCCAGTACTTC	CASSLVPGGAETQYF
NA	TRBJ2-1	NA	TRBV5-1	TGCGCCAGCACCAGTGGTGTCCAGGGGCTGGATGAGCAGTTCTTC	CASTSGVQGLDEQFF
NA	TRBJ2-5	NA	TRBV19	TGTGCCAGTAGTATAGGAGGATTAGGCGATTCGGAGACCCAGTACTTC	CASSIGGLGDSETQYF
NA	TRBJ2-3	TRBD1	TRBV6-5	TGTGCCAGCAGTAGACAGGGGGCCTCAGATACGCAGTATTTT	CASSRQGASDTQYF
NA	TRBJ2-7	NA	TRBV11-2	TGTGCCAGCAGCTTAGAGGGCGCCCTACTCTACGAGCAGTACTTC	CASSLEGALLYEQYF
NA	TRBJ2-7	TRBD2	TRBV19	TGTGCCAGTAGTATTCTAGCGGGGGAGCAGTACTTC	CASSILAGEQYF
NA	TRBJ2-2	NA	TRBV5-1	TGCGCCAGCAGCTTGGCCCCCACTTCGAACACCGGGGAGCTGTTTTTT	CASSLAPTSNTGELFF
NA	TRBJ2-1	NA	TRBV24-1	TGTGCCACCAGCTTAGACATTTACAATGAGCAGTTCTTC	CATSLDIYNEQFF
NA	TRBJ2-4	NA	TRBV28	TGTGCCAGCAGCCGAACCAGGGGTTCCAAAAACATTCAGTACTTC	CASSRTRGSKNIQYF
NA	TRBJ1-3	TRBD1	TRBV18	TGTGCCAGCTCACTGGGACAGGGTTCGAGTGGAAACACCATATATTTT	CASSLGQGSSGNTIYF
once	TRBJ2-7	NA	TRBV5-1	TGCGCCAGCAGCCCAGTAGCGGTCTCCTACGAGCAGTACTTC	CASSPVAVSYEQYF
few	TRBJ2-7	TRBD2	TRBV7-2	TGTGCCAGCTCCCCTGTCAGGCGGGAGGCAGGCGAGCAGTACTTC	CASSPVRREAGEQYF
few	TRBJ2-7	NA	TRBV4-2	TGTGCCAGCAGCCAAGAGGGAGGCCGGGTGGGCGAGCAGTACTTC	CASSQEGGRVGEQYF
NA	TRBJ2-1	NA	TRBV28	TGTGCCAGCAGTCTTAATGAGCAGTTCTTC	CASSLNEQFF
few	TRBJ2-3	TRBD2	TRBV10-2	TGCGCCAGCAGAATACTAGCGGGAGGGCTAACAGATACGCAGTATTTT	CASRILAGGLTDTQYF
NA	TRBJ2-5	NA	TRBV28	TGTGCCAGCAGTTTGGAGGAGACCCAGTACTTC	CASSLEETQYF
NA	TRBJ2-7	NA	TRBV9	TGTGCCAGCAGCGTTGGCAGTTCCTACGAGCAGTACTTC	CASSVGSSYEQYF
NA	TRBJ1-6	NA	TRBV9	TGTGCCAGCAGGTCAGACTATAATTCACCCCTCCACTTT	CASRSDYNSPLHF
NA	TRBJ1-1	NA	TRBV15	TGTGCCACCAGCATGCCGGGTCCCAACACTGAAGCTTTCTTT	CATSMPGPNTEAFF
NA	TRBJ2-7	TRBD2	TRBV28	TGTGCCAGCAGTCTCTCTAGCGGTTCCTACGAGCAGTACTTC	CASSLSSGSYEQYF
few	TRBJ1-2	TRBD1	TRBV6-5	TGTGCCACCGGACAGGGATTTAACTATGGCTACACCTTC	CATGQGFNYGYTF
NA	TRBJ2-1	NA	TRBV3-1/TRBV3-2	TGTGCCAGCAGCCAAACCAATGCTCCTCGGGGTGAGCAGTTCTTC	CASSQTNAPRGEQFF
NA	TRBJ1-5	NA	TRBV28	TGTGCCAGCAGGACAGAAATAAACCAGCCCCAGCATTTT	CASRTEINQPQHF
once	TRBJ1-5	NA	TRBV27	TGTGCCAGCTCTCCCCTACAGCTGCGGCCCCAGCATTTT	CASSPLQLRPQHF